The 18 T cell receptor beta chains below all came from one sample that was sequenced in a study of shared clonotypes between healthy human individuals. Profiling relied on immunoSEQ multiplex PCR, and the TCRdb table lists in-frame clones only, not all of them. Among millions of clones listed, 85% to 95% were seen once. Sequenced: naive CD4+ T cells sorted from blood. The subset is: CD45RA+ positively selected. These receptors all come from a man between 18 and 29 years old in good health.

The chain links TRBV6-5 to TRBJ1-1; a possible D gene is TRBD1 (5 bases). Trimming stripped 4 bases from V and 4 bases from J, with 16 bases between. Germline CDR1 reads MNHEY; CDR2 reads SVGAGI. The CDR3 contains 15 residues. The CDR3 here is CASSWIRVRGTEAFF. CDR3 DNA: TGTGCCAGCAGTTGGATCAGGGTAAGGGGCACTGAAGCTTTCTTT.

This chain joins TRBV25-1 and TRBJ1-1, with D possibly being TRBD1 (5 bases). The CDR3 is 13 amino acids. V was trimmed by 8 bases and J by 1 base, leaving 11 bases between them. CDR1 is MGHDK and CDR2 is SYGVNS in the germline V gene. The CDR3 loop reads CASHNRGNTEAFF. The DNA of the CDR3 is TGTGCCAGCCATAATAGGGGGAACACTGAAGCTTTCTTT.

V usage is TRBV11-2 and J usage is TRBJ1-1; D is ambiguous. CDR1 is SGHAT and CDR2 is FQNNGV in the germline V gene. The CDR3 loop spans 15 amino acids. V lost 5 bases and J 4 bases, leaving 17 bases between the germline ends. DNA for the CDR3: TGTGCCAGCAGCCCACAACCCCCTCCGGGCACTGAAGCTTTCTTT. Translated: CASSPQPPPGTEAFF.

The gene calls are TRBV19 and TRBJ2-7; 11 nucleotides match TRBD1. CDR1 is LNHDA, CDR2 SQIVND, per germline (reference sequence). J gave up 1 base and V 6 bases, and 2 bases lay outside the gene matches. This CDR3 is 14 amino acids long. The CDR3: CASRGQGESYEQYF. DNA of the CDR3: TGTGCCAGTAGGGGACAGGGGGAGTCCTACGAGCAGTACTTC.

The rearrangement links TRBV9 to TRBJ2-4; D may correspond to TRBD1 or TRBD2 (6 bases each). The V and J ends lost 3 bases and 2 bases respectively, with 18 bases between them. Looked up from germline, CDR1 is SGDLS and CDR2 is YYNGEE. CDR3 length equals 17 residues. The CDR3 loop is CASSAPGGSLTKNIQYF. The CDR3 bases are TGTGCCAGCAGCGCCCCCGGGGGCTCATTAACCAAAAACATTCAGTACTTC.

This chain connects TRBV25-1 to TRBJ1-5, with D tentatively TRBD1 (6 bases). The CDR3 covers 13 residues. The ends were cut back, 5 bases at V and 6 bases at J, with 11 bases in the middle. The germline CDR1 and CDR2 sequences are MGHDK and SYGVNS. In nucleotides, the CDR3 is TGTGCCAGCAGTAGGGGGGAGGGTCAGCCCCAGCATTTT. This translates into CASSRGEGQPQHF.

CDR3 DNA sequence: TGTGCCAGCAAACTCGGACCGCACTATGGCTACACCTTC. This encodes CASKLGPHYGYTF. The chain uses TRBV27 and TRBJ1-2; D is uncertain. The CDR3 runs to 13 residues. V was trimmed by 7 bases and J by 3 bases, leaving 12 bases between them. Germline CDR1 reads MNHEY; CDR2 reads SMNVEV (reference sequence).

The chain combines TRBV11-2 with TRBJ2-7; 7 bases are a match to TRBD1. The V gene's germline CDR1 is SGHAT and CDR2 FQNNGV. V lost 5 bases, J lost 7 bases, and 8 bases stayed unmatched. The CDR3 totals 13 residues. This CDR3 reads CASSLGTAGEQYF. CDR3 DNA sequence: TGTGCCAGCAGCCTTGGGACAGCCGGAGAGCAGTACTTC.

The chain is built from TRBV6-5 and TRBJ2-2, with D unclear. V was pared by 6 bases and J by 1 base, with 12 bases between. This CDR3 spans 15 amino acids. Germline V gene data show CDR1 as MNHEY and CDR2 as SVGAGI. The CDR3 DNA is TGTGCCAGCAGCCGAAGAGCTTGGAACACCGGGGAGCTGTTTTTT. Encoded protein: CASSRRAWNTGELFF.

V gene TRBV6-1 combines with J gene TRBJ2-7, with D possibly being TRBD1 (6 bases). The CDR3 sequence is 13 residues long. Germline V gives CDR1 MNHNS, CDR2 SASEGT. The germline V and J ends were trimmed by 8 bases and 4 bases, with 15 bases remaining between them. The CDR3 spells CASGEQGPYEQYF. In nucleotides, the CDR3 is TGTGCCAGCGGAGAACAGGGACCTTACGAGCAGTACTTC.

Concerning this clone itself: A much larger clone lies a single base off, so this may be a read error. Distinct nucleotide sequences in the sample also encode this CDR3. This chain connects TRBV5-1 to TRBJ2-7; possibly TRBD1 or TRBD2 for D (5 bases each). V was shortened by 3 bases and J by 4 bases, with 5 bases between the two germline ends. Germline values: CDR1 SGHRS, CDR2 YFSETQ. The CDR3 has 11 residues. CDR3 in DNA: TGCGCCAGCAGCTGGGGGTACGAGCAGTACTTC. The encoded protein is CASSWGYEQYF.

This clone was detected once. The rearrangement uses TRBV6-1 and TRBJ1-1; D might be TRBD1 (5 bases). Trimming took 5 bases from V and 5 from J, leaving 15 bases between them. Looked up from germline, CDR1 is MNHNS and CDR2 is SASEGT. CDR3 size: 14 residues. CDR3 region: CASSHRGGETEAFF. CDR3 bases: TGTGCCAGCAGTCATCGGGGCGGGGAGACTGAAGCTTTCTTT.

The chain combines TRBV6-1 with TRBJ2-7, with 7 bases fitting TRBD1. The CDR3 contains 18 residues. Unmatched junction bases numbered 14, after V lost 0 bases and J lost 3 bases. CDR1 is MNHNS, CDR2 SASEGT, per germline. The DNA of the CDR3 is TGTGCCAGCAGTGAAGCACCCGTATTGGACAGGATCTTCTACGAGCAGTACTTC. This gives the protein CASSEAPVLDRIFYEQYF.

The chain joins TRBV6-1 to TRBJ1-1; D unresolved. Germline lookup yields CDR1 MNHNS and CDR2 SASEGT. The CDR3 is made up of 13 amino acids. Trimming took 1 base from V and 10 from J, leaving 13 bases between them. CDR3 amino acids: CASSEGSTRGAFF. CDR3 bases: TGTGCCAGCAGTGAAGGTTCCACCCGGGGAGCTTTCTTT.

The chain is built from TRBV18 and TRBJ1-1; a weak D match, TRBD1 (5 bases). Looked up from germline, CDR1 is KGHSH and CDR2 is LQKENI. The CDR3 has 15 residues. With 4 bases removed from V and 0 bases from J, the gap between germline ends came to 12 bases. Here the CDR3 DNA reads TGTGCCAGCTCACTCACGACAGCAATGAACACTGAAGCTTTCTTT. It yields the protein CASSLTTAMNTEAFF.

Regarding this clone: Other nucleotide sequences from this sample produce the same CDR3. The CDR3 here is CASSFGGQSTDTQYF. For the CDR3, the DNA is TGCGCCAGCAGCTTTGGGGGACAGAGCACAGATACGCAGTATTTT. V gene TRBV5-1 combines with J gene TRBJ2-3; 7 bases map to TRBD1. The CDR3 runs 15 residues. V lost 2 bases to trimming and J lost 0 bases; unmatched junction nucleotides: 3. Germline lookup yields CDR1 SGHRS and CDR2 YFSETQ.

This clone came up once. The chain employs TRBV28 and TRBJ2-3, with D uncertain. The germline V gene encodes CDR1 MDHEN and CDR2 SYDVKM. Deletions cut 5 bases from V and 7 bases from J, with 13 bases between. The CDR3 runs 13 residues. The CDR3 region is CASSPRLAYTQYF. The CDR3 bases are TGTGCCAGCAGTCCCCGACTCGCTTATACGCAGTATTTT.

The chain is built from TRBV7-2 and TRBJ2-6; D gene uncertain. The CDR3 sequence is 16 residues long. V lost 1 base to trimming and J lost 0 bases, with 7 bases between them. Germline-derived CDR1 and CDR2 are SGHTA and FQGNSA. The CDR3: CASSLGPASGANVLTF. CDR3 bases: TGTGCCAGCAGCTTAGGCCCGGCCTCTGGGGCCAACGTCCTGACTTTC.